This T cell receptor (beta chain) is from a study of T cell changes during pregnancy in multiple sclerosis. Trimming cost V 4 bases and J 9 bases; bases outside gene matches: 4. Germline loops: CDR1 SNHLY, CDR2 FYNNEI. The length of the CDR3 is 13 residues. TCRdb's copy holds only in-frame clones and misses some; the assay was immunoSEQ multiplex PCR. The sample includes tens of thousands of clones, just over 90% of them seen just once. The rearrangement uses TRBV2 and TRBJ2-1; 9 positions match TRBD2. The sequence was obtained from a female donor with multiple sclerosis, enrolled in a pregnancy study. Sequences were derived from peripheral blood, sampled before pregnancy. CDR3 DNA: TGTGCCAGCAGTGGGCGGGAGGGTTTTGAGCAGTTCTTC. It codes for CASSGREGFEQFF.